Below are 17 T cell receptor beta chains sequenced from a single sample in a study of blood T cell repertoires in COVID-19. Generated by immunoSEQ multiplex PCR, the TCRdb table keeps only in-frame clones and is missing some. The sample carries 95,000 to 120,000 clones, about 85% recorded once. Sequencing was done on a sample of peripheral blood. The receptors here all came from a man between 40 and 49 years old with acute or convalescent COVID-19.

This chain links TRBV21-1 with TRBJ2-7; the table's D call, TRBD2, was not checked against the DNA. TRBV21-1 has pseudogene status. CDR3 size: 12 residues. CDR3 in DNA: TGTGCCAGCAAGGAGGGTACCTACGAGCAGTACTTC. The encoded protein is CASKEGTYEQYF.

A few counts support this clone. The CDR3 loop reads CASSPGLAGAGGTQYF. CDR3 bases: TGCGCCAGCAGCCCGGGACTAGCGGGGGCCGGGGGGACCCAGTACTTC. The V call is TRBV5-1, the J call TRBJ2-5; 14 nucleotides agree with TRBD2. CDR3 size: 16 residues. Germline-derived CDR1 and CDR2 are SGHRS and YFSETQ. V gave up 4 bases and J gave up 7 bases; unmatched junction bases: 9. Supplemented by reference TRBV5-1 and TRBJ2-5, the full variable domain reads KAGVTQTPRYLIKTRGQQVTLSCSPISGHRSVSWYQQTPGQGLQFLFEYFSETQRNKGNFPGRFSGRQFSNSRSEMNVSTLELGDSALYLCASSPGLAGAGGTQYFGPGTRLLVL.

This rearrangement joins TRBV30 to TRBJ1-1, with D maybe TRBD1 (5 bases). The germline V gene encodes CDR1 GTSNPN and CDR2 SVGIG (reference sequence). Trimming took 0 bases from V and 4 from J, leaving 15 bases between them. This CDR3 is 15 amino acids long. CDR3 nucleotides: TGTGCCTGGAGTGTGACAGCCGGAGGGTTCACTGAAGCTTTCTTT. Amino acid sequence: CAWSVTAGGFTEAFF. Looking up the rest from reference TRBV30 and TRBJ1-1 gives the full variable domain: SQTIHQWPATLVQPVGSPLSLECTVEGTSNPNLYWYRQAAGRGLQLLFYSVGIGQISSEVPQNLSASRPQDRQFILSSKKLLLSDSGFYLCAWSVTAGGFTEAFFGQGTRLTVV.

This rearrangement joins TRBV18 to TRBJ1-5, with TRBD1 identical over 8 bases. Germline V gives CDR1 KGHSH, CDR2 LQKENI. This CDR3 spans 17 amino acids. Unmatched junction bases numbered 11, after V lost 6 bases and J lost 1 base. The CDR3 spells CASSESGTGGSNQPQHF. In DNA form, the CDR3 reads TGTGCCAGCTCGGAATCTGGGACAGGTGGGAGCAATCAGCCCCAGCATTTT.

The chain is built from TRBV6-6 and TRBJ2-2; D is uncertain. Deletions cut 5 bases from V and 6 bases from J, with 16 bases between. The CDR3 is 15 amino acids. Germline CDR1 MNHNY, CDR2 SVGAGI (reference sequence). The chain's CDR3 is CASSNQRYSPGELFF. The CDR3, as DNA: TGTGCCAGCAGTAACCAACGATATAGCCCCGGGGAGCTGTTTTTT.

In its sample, this clone was seen once. The V call is TRBV5-6, the J call TRBJ2-2, with 11 bases that match TRBD2. After removal of 4 bases from V and 3 bases from J, the junction contained 5 bases not matched to a gene. This CDR3 region has 16 residues. Per the germline V gene, CDR1 is SGHDT and CDR2 is YYEEEE. The CDR3 DNA reads TGTGCCAGCAGCGTTAGCGGGGGGGCCTACACCGGGGAGCTGTTTTTT. Its protein product is CASSVSGGAYTGELFF.

This clone was detected only once. The genes are TRBV19 and TRBJ2-3, with D possibly being TRBD1 (5 bases). Trimming cost V 5 bases and J 6 bases, with 9 bases left between them. The CDR3 consists of 12 residues. The germline CDR1 and CDR2 sequences are LNHDA and SQIVND (reference sequence). The DNA of the CDR3 is TGTGCCAGTAGTGATCCAGGGGATACGCAGTATTTT. It translates to CASSDPGDTQYF.

This clone appeared a few times. The V gene is TRBV4-2, the J gene TRBJ2-2; 10 nucleotides agree with TRBD2. Germline values: CDR1 LGHNA, CDR2 YNFKEQ. V shed 4 bases, J shed 3 bases, and the junction held 14 bases outside the gene matches. This CDR3 spans 19 amino acids. CDR3 residues: CASSPLSLLSGGDTGELFF. CDR3 bases: TGTGCCAGCAGCCCCCTCTCTCTTCTAAGCGGGGGGGACACCGGGGAGCTGTTTTTT.

The table lists this clone with a count of one. The genes are TRBV5-4 and TRBJ2-3; 11 bases agree with TRBD1. With V trimmed by 4 bases and J by 6 bases, 4 bases remained unmatched. Germline V gene lookup returns CDR1 SGHNT and CDR2 YYREEE (reference sequence). CDR3 length: 14 amino acids. The CDR3 region has the DNA TGTGCCAGCAGCGGGGGACAGGGGGAGGATACGCAGTATTTT. Amino acid sequence: CASSGGQGEDTQYF.

This clone was seen only a few times. V usage is TRBV30 and J usage is TRBJ1-3, with a possible D match to TRBD1 (5 bases). The CDR3 extends over 16 amino acids. Germline lookup yields CDR1 GTSNPN and CDR2 SVGIG (reference sequence). V dropped 0 bases and J dropped 5 bases, with 17 bases sitting between them. CDR3 sequence reads: CAWSVPGLWGRNTIYF. In DNA, the CDR3 is TGTGCCTGGAGTGTACCCGGATTGTGGGGCAGAAACACCATATATTTT.

The chain has TRBV5-6 and TRBJ1-6; D not resolved. Trimming shortened V by 1 base and J by 8 bases, and 13 bases separated the two germline ends. Germline CDR1 SGHDT, CDR2 YYEEEE. The CDR3 length is 15 residues. As DNA, the CDR3 is TGTGCCAGCAGCTTGAGCGGCAGGAGAGATTCACCCCTCCACTTT. Translating it yields CASSLSGRRDSPLHF.

The chain joins TRBV10-3 to TRBJ1-6; tentatively, D is TRBD1 (5 bases). Trimming removed 8 bases from V and 6 bases from J, with 11 bases in between. There are 13 residues in the CDR3. Germline CDR1 ENHRY, CDR2 SYGVKD. CDR3 sequence: CAISGAFNSPLHF. CDR3 DNA sequence: TGTGCCATCTCTGGGGCCTTTAATTCACCCCTCCACTTT.

The chain employs TRBV10-3 and TRBJ1-3; D remains ambiguous. Trimming took 0 bases from V and 0 from J, leaving 6 bases between them. This CDR3 is built from 15 residues. From germline, CDR1 is ENHRY and CDR2 SYGVKD. CDR3 in amino acids: CAISESNSSGNTIYF. The CDR3 coding sequence is TGTGCCATCAGTGAGTCAAACAGCTCTGGAAACACCATATATTTT.

The CDR3 here is CASTRGAPAGDTQYF. The CDR3 nucleotides read TGTGCCAGCACCCGTGGTGCACCCGCGGGGGATACGCAGTATTTT. The rearrangement uses TRBV9 and TRBJ2-3, with a possible D match to TRBD2 (6 bases). The V end lost 6 bases, the J end lost 6 bases, and 20 bases lay between the germline ends. Germline CDR1 is SGDLS and CDR2 is YYNGEE. This CDR3 has 15 amino acids.

This chain joins TRBV6-2 or TRBV6-3 and TRBJ1-2, with 7 bases aligning to TRBD1. After removal of 1 base from V and 10 bases from J, the junction contained 6 bases not matched to a gene. Germline assignment: CDR1 MNHEY and CDR2 SVGEGT. This CDR3 spans 13 amino acids. The CDR3 loop reads CASSYLWDSFYTF. DNA of the CDR3: TGTGCCAGCAGTTACTTATGGGACAGTTTCTACACCTTC.

The chain is built from TRBV15 and TRBJ2-7; the match to TRBD1 covers 12 bases. The CDR3 loop spans 15 amino acids. Germline assignment: CDR1 LNHNV and CDR2 YYDKDF (reference sequence). The V and J ends lost 5 bases and 7 bases, in that order; junction bases with no gene match: 9. The CDR3 here is CATSQGGTGGREQYF. The DNA of the CDR3 is TGTGCCACCAGCCAGGGCGGGACAGGGGGCAGGGAGCAGTACTTC.

The chain has TRBV21-1 and TRBJ1-5; the D call in the table, TRBD1, was not verified against the DNA. TRBV21-1 is a pseudogene locus. The CDR3 spans 16 residues. This CDR3 is CASSKDPPGYNQPQHF. The CDR3 bases are TGTGCCAGCAGCAAAGATCCCCCAGGGTACAATCAGCCCCAGCATTTT.